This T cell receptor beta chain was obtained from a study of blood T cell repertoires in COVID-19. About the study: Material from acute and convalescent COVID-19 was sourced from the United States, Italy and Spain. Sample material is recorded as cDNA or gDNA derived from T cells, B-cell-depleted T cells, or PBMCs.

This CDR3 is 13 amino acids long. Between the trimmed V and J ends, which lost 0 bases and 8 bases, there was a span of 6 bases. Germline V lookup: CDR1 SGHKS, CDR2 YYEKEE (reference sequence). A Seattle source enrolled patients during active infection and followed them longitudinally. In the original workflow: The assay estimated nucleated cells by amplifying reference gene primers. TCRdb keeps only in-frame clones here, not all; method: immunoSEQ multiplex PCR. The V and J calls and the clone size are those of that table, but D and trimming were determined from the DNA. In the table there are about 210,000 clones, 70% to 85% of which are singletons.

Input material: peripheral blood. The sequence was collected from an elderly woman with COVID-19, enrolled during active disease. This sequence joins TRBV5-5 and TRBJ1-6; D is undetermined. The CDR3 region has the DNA TGTGCCAGCAGCTTGGAAGAGGATTCACCCCTCCACTTT. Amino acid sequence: CASSLEEDSPLHF.